The clone carrying this T cell receptor (beta chain) was detected a few times. This sample was taken from a study of Graves' ophthalmopathy and Graves' hyperthyroidism. The CDR3 has 14 residues. CDR1 is MNHNS, CDR2 SASEGT, per germline. Trimming shortened V by 5 bases and J by 2 bases, and 10 bases separated the two germline ends. Scientists amplified the TCR beta CDR3 regions from RNA transcripts. The first-round RT-PCR employed HTBI primers together with the Qiagen OneStep RT-PCR kit. A multiplex PCR was then performed as the second round. TCRdb used MiXCR to reprocess the multiplex PCR reads, holding one entry per CDR3 protein. The table includes about 210,000 distinct CDR3 sequences, around 30% detected once.

This chain uses TRBV6-1 with TRBJ1-5, with D possibly TRBD1 on 6 matching bases. The material sequenced was peripheral blood. The receptor was derived from a man aged 50-60 years with Graves' ophthalmopathy. The DNA of the CDR3 is TGTGCCAGCAGTCCTAAGGGGGGCAATCAGCCCCAGCATTTT. It encodes CASSPKGGNQPQHF.